These 13 T cell receptor beta chains were sequenced from one sample in a study of blood T cell repertoires in COVID-19. Using immunoSEQ multiplex PCR, the repertoire was profiled, and TCRdb retains in-frame clones only, with some absent. The sample gives tens of thousands of clones, about 89% of which show up once; about 5% is in the top ten. The sequenced material came from peripheral blood. The source is a man aged 50 to 60 with active or convalescent COVID-19.

The chain is built from TRBV7-6 and TRBJ2-1, with 13 nucleotides matching TRBD2. The V segment lost 6 bases and the J segment 5 bases; nucleotides outside the gene matches: 4. The CDR3 is 15 amino acids. Germline V lookup: CDR1 SGHVS, CDR2 FNYEAQ. The DNA for the CDR3 is TGTGCCAGCAGTGGGACTAGCGGGGCAAACAATGAGCAGTTCTTC. It translates to CASSGTSGANNEQFF.

This chain connects TRBV7-8 to TRBJ2-3; 13 nucleotides agree with TRBD2. The CDR3 has 17 residues. Trimming at V came to 4 bases and at J to 8 bases, leaving 12 bases not matched to a gene. The germline V gene has CDR1 SGHVS and CDR2 FQNEAQ. The CDR3 DNA is TGTGCCAGCAGCTCGTACTGGACTAGCGGGGGAGGGGGTACGCAGTATTTT. This gives the protein CASSSYWTSGGGGTQYF.

This clone has only one observation. V is TRBV7-6 and J is TRBJ2-3, with 8 bases matching TRBD1. This CDR3 has 15 residues. V dropped 4 bases and J dropped 4; count of bases not matched to a gene: 7. Germline CDR1 reads SGHVS; CDR2 reads FNYEAQ. The CDR3 bases are TGTGCCAGCAGCTCAGGGGACAGGTGGGCAGATACGCAGTATTTT. Protein product: CASSSGDRWADTQYF.

The chain's CDR3 is CASSLGRRPRGTDTQYF. CDR3 sequence (DNA): TGTGCCAGCAGCTTGGGGCGGAGGCCTCGGGGGACAGATACGCAGTATTTT. The rearrangement links TRBV13 to TRBJ2-3, with D possibly TRBD2 on 6 matching bases. CDR1 is PRHDT, CDR2 FYEKMQ, per germline (reference sequence). The length of the CDR3 is 17 residues. Trimming removed 3 bases from V and 3 bases from J, with 19 bases in between.

This clone was counted a few times. The chain combines TRBV4-3 with TRBJ2-6; TRBD1 matches 7 bases. J was trimmed by 0 bases and V by 3 bases; bases with no gene match: 2. CDR3 size: 16 residues. The germline V gene encodes CDR1 LGHNA and CDR2 YSLEER. Here the CDR3 reads CASSQDRYSGANVLTF. The CDR3 region has the DNA TGCGCCAGCAGCCAGGACAGGTACTCTGGGGCCAACGTCCTGACTTTC.

For this clone: Different DNA sequences within this sample yield the same CDR3. V usage is TRBV6-5 and J usage is TRBJ1-1, with 12 bases that match TRBD1. The junction had 3 bases not matched to a gene; V was cut back by 2 bases and J by 8 bases. CDR3 length: 14 amino acids. Germline V gives CDR1 MNHEY, CDR2 SVGAGI. The CDR3 loop is CASSYGTGGAEAFF. CDR3 in DNA: TGTGCCAGCAGTTACGGGACAGGGGGCGCCGAAGCTTTCTTT.

V is TRBV7-9 and J is TRBJ1-1, with 8 nucleotides matching TRBD1. J lost 4 bases, V lost 5 bases, and 3 bases had no gene match. Germline V lookup: CDR1 SEHNR, CDR2 FQNEAQ (reference sequence). CDR3 length equals 13 residues. Written as DNA, the CDR3 is TGTGCCAGCAGCGCAGGGGGCGTCACTGAAGCTTTCTTT. Residues: CASSAGGVTEAFF.

The chain joins TRBV10-2 to TRBJ1-1; D is perhaps TRBD1 (5 bases). Germline CDR1 reads WSHSY; CDR2 reads SAAADI. V shed 2 bases and J shed 1 base, with 8 bases lying between them. The CDR3 loop spans 14 amino acids. The DNA of the CDR3 is TGCGCCAGCAGTGAGCAGGGAGGGAACACTGAAGCTTTCTTT. This translates into CASSEQGGNTEAFF.

DNA for the CDR3: TGTGCCTGGAATAGCGGGGGGACCGGGGAGCTGTTTTTT. This sequence encodes CAWNSGGTGELFF. This chain connects TRBV30 to TRBJ2-2, with 10 bases identical to TRBD2. Germline CDR1 and CDR2: GTSNPN and SVGIG (reference sequence). The trim removed 4 bases at V and 5 bases at J, leaving 1 base unmatched. The length of the CDR3 is 13 residues.

The chain has TRBV6-5 and TRBJ2-2; 8 bases are shared with TRBD2. CDR1 is MNHEY and CDR2 is SVGAGI in the germline V gene. The CDR3 runs to 15 residues. Germline trimming cut 4 bases from V and 8 bases from J; bases unmatched to any gene: 9. CDR3 sequence (DNA): TGTGCCAGCAGTTTTGGCGGGGGGACCTCGGGGGAGCTGTTTTTT. This gives the protein CASSFGGGTSGELFF.

This clone appeared once. The chain recombines TRBV7-9 with TRBJ1-4; a weak D match, TRBD1 (6 bases). Per germline, CDR1 SEHNR and CDR2 FQNEAQ (reference sequence). V was cut by 1 base and J by 6 bases, with 9 bases left in between. This CDR3 contains 14 residues. For the CDR3, the DNA is TGTGCCAGCAGCTTAGACAGGGAGTATGAAAAACTGTTTTTT. Protein sequence: CASSLDREYEKLFF.

The chain has TRBV7-2 and TRBJ2-3, with 8 bases fitting TRBD1. Germline assignment: CDR1 SGHTA and CDR2 FQGNSA. V lost 5 bases and J lost 3; bases outside the gene matches: 10. The CDR3 length is 16 residues. As DNA, the CDR3 is TGTGCCAGCAGCCCAGGACAGGGCTGGGGGACAGATACGCAGTATTTT. Its translation is CASSPGQGWGTDTQYF.

The chain has TRBV11-2 and TRBJ2-1; 13 bases line up with TRBD2. The V gene end was trimmed by 5 bases and the J gene end by 5 bases; junction bases not matched to a gene: 3. The CDR3 is 15 amino acids. Per germline, CDR1 SGHAT and CDR2 FQNNGV. In DNA form, the CDR3 reads TGTGCCAGCAGCCCTGGGACTAGCGGGAACAATGAGCAGTTCTTC. As protein: CASSPGTSGNNEQFF.